A selection of T cell receptor beta chains follows, all from one sample in a study of shared clonotypes between healthy human individuals. TCRdb's table, derived via immunoSEQ multiplex PCR, lists solely in-frame clones and lacks some. The sample records just over 2,000,000 clones, 85% to 95% being singletons. Sequenced sample: naive CD4+ T cells sorted from blood. The receptors were gathered from a man between 18 and 35 years old in good health. Each CDR3 is given without its conserved first and last residue. Fields, in order: J gene, V gene, CDR3 length, CDR3 protein.

j_gene: TRBJ1-4; v_gene: TRBV10-3; len: 11; CDR3aa: AIKGRVEEKLF
j_gene: TRBJ2-1; v_gene: TRBV29-1; len: 12; CDR3aa: SALTSLAGNEQF
j_gene: TRBJ2-3; v_gene: TRBV6-5; len: 10; CDR3aa: ASRHRDNTQY
j_gene: TRBJ2-5; v_gene: TRBV14; len: 15; CDR3aa: ASSQDLNIGARETQY
j_gene: TRBJ2-3; v_gene: TRBV11-2; len: 14; CDR3aa: ASSPRPGSSTDTQY
j_gene: TRBJ1-1; v_gene: TRBV5-1; len: 13; CDR3aa: ASSGTGGPDTEAF
j_gene: TRBJ2-7; v_gene: TRBV4-1; len: 11; CDR3aa: ASSQVFTYEQY
j_gene: TRBJ2-4; v_gene: TRBV7-6; len: 11; CDR3aa: ASSSRGIDIQY
j_gene: TRBJ1-6; v_gene: TRBV11-2; len: 14; CDR3aa: ASSFSRQGLNSPLH
j_gene: TRBJ1-1; v_gene: TRBV11-2; len: 13; CDR3aa: ASSLGGQGAAEAF